Shown below are 16 T cell receptor beta chains from a single sample sequenced in a study of blood T cell repertoires in COVID-19. TCRdb's table, derived via immunoSEQ multiplex PCR, lists solely in-frame clones and lacks some. In the table there are about 200,000 clones, approximately 82% of which are singletons. The sequenced material came from peripheral blood. These receptors were taken from a human donor with acute or convalescent COVID-19. The donor label of this sample is uncertain.

The chain has TRBV25-1 and TRBJ1-1; TRBD1 is a possible D gene (5 bases). The CDR3 extends over 12 amino acids. Trimming shortened V by 7 bases and J by 2 bases, and 8 bases separated the two germline ends. Germline CDR1 reads MGHDK; CDR2 reads SYGVNS. The CDR3 region is CASNDRNTEAFF. The DNA of the CDR3 is TGTGCCAGCAATGACAGAAACACTGAAGCTTTCTTT.

V and J are TRBV4-1 and TRBJ2-1; the D gene is possibly TRBD2 (7 bases). From germline, CDR1 is MGHRA and CDR2 YSYEKL. The germline V and J ends were trimmed by 0 bases and 14 bases, with 14 bases remaining between them. The CDR3 consists of 13 residues. This chain's CDR3 is CASSQDRGRAEFF. CDR3 in DNA: TGCGCCAGCAGCCAAGATAGGGGGAGGGCCGAGTTCTTC.

The chain is built from TRBV18 and TRBJ2-1; 11 nucleotides match TRBD2. With 1 base clipped from V and 4 bases from J, the junction kept 3 bases outside the gene matches. This CDR3 is built from 16 residues. Germline V gene data show CDR1 as KGHSH and CDR2 as LQKENI. This chain's CDR3 is CASSPLAGGYYNEQFF. Written as DNA, the CDR3 is TGTGCCAGCTCACCACTAGCGGGAGGGTATTACAATGAGCAGTTCTTC.

V is TRBV19 and J is TRBJ2-1, with no clear D. There are 14 residues in the CDR3. The V and J ends lost 0 bases and 0 bases respectively, with 3 bases between them. The V gene's germline CDR1 is LNHDA and CDR2 SQIVND (reference sequence). This CDR3 reads CASSIDGSYNEQFF. Here the CDR3 DNA reads TGTGCCAGTAGTATAGACGGCTCCTACAATGAGCAGTTCTTC.

J is TRBJ1-3 and V is TRBV3-1 (or the pseudogene TRBV3-2); unclear D gene. The CDR3 totals 16 residues. V lost 4 bases and J 0 bases, leaving 13 bases between the germline ends. CDR1 and CDR2 (germline): LGHDT, YNNKEL (reference sequence). This chain's CDR3 is CASSRLTVPSGNTIYF. CDR3 nucleotide sequence: TGTGCCAGCAGCCGACTAACAGTTCCCTCTGGAAACACCATATATTTT.

The V gene is TRBV18, the J gene TRBJ2-5; D possibly corresponds to TRBD2 (6 bases). Trimming took 2 bases from V and 2 from J, leaving 12 bases between them. The CDR3 consists of 15 residues. Germline values: CDR1 KGHSH, CDR2 LQKENI. The CDR3 DNA reads as TGTGCCAGCTCACCAATCCTAGCGATGCAAGAGACCCAGTACTTC. This translates into CASSPILAMQETQYF.

This clone was counted only a few times. The chain joins TRBV28 to TRBJ2-7; TRBD1 agrees at 9 bases. The junction had 12 bases not matched to a gene; V was cut back by 7 bases and J by 5 bases. The germline V gene has CDR1 MDHEN and CDR2 SYDVKM. The CDR3 runs 15 residues. The CDR3 nucleotides read TGTGCCAGCAATCCCCTCGGGACAGGGATCCACGAGCAGTACTTC. It yields the protein CASNPLGTGIHEQYF.

The chain uses TRBV29-1 and TRBJ2-1, with no clear D. V was cut by 3 bases and J by 0 bases, with 12 bases left in between. The germline CDR1 and CDR2 sequences are SQVTM and ANQGSEA. CDR3 size: 15 residues. The CDR3 is CSVDLGRSSYNEQFF. The CDR3 region has the DNA TGCAGCGTTGACTTGGGCCGAAGCTCCTACAATGAGCAGTTCTTC.

This clone was observed once. The chain is built from TRBV11-2 and TRBJ2-7, with D hard to call. Germline-derived CDR1 and CDR2 are SGHAT and FQNNGV. Trimming left V 3 bases short and J 0 bases short, with 9 bases between. The CDR3 length is 14 residues. CDR3 amino acids: CASSFTFDSYEQYF. In nucleotides, the CDR3 is TGTGCCAGCAGCTTTACATTCGACTCCTACGAGCAGTACTTC. The entire variable domain, with the rest obtained from reference TRBV11-2 and TRBJ2-7, is as follows: EAGVAQSPRYKIIEKRQSVAFWCNPISGHATLYWYQQILGQGPKLLIQFQNNGVVDDSQLPKDRFSAERLKGVDSTLKIQPAKLEDSAVYLCASSFTFDSYEQYFGPGTRLTVT.

In nucleotides, the CDR3 is TGTGCCAGCTCGGACAGGGGGCGTTACGAGCAGTACTTC. Protein sequence: CASSDRGRYEQYF. The rearrangement joins TRBV6-5 to TRBJ2-7; 11 bases fit TRBD1. The ends lost 8 bases at V and 4 bases at J; junction bases unmatched: 4. Germline assignment: CDR1 MNHEY and CDR2 SVGAGI. The CDR3 is 13 residues long.

The rearrangement links TRBV29-1 to TRBJ2-7, with 9 bases fitting TRBD1. V was clipped by 5 bases and J by 5 bases; unmatched bases: 10. CDR1 and CDR2 (germline): SQVTM, ANQGSEA. The length of the CDR3 is 14 residues. CDR3 DNA sequence: TGCAGCGTTTCCACCGGGACAGGGAGCGACGAGCAGTACTTC. Translated, it gives CSVSTGTGSDEQYF.

J is TRBJ2-1 and V is TRBV11-2; TRBD2 agrees at 9 bases. The germline CDR1 and CDR2 sequences are SGHAT and FQNNGV. J was trimmed by 6 bases and V by 2 bases; bases with no gene match: 5. CDR3 length: 15 residues. In DNA form, the CDR3 reads TGTGCCAGCAGCTTATTGGCTAGCGGGATCAATGAGCAGTTCTTC. Protein: CASSLLASGINEQFF.

The CDR3 loop reads CASSDGQANTGELFF. CDR3 in DNA: TGTGCCAGCAGCGACGGACAGGCCAACACCGGGGAGCTGTTTTTT. The rearrangement uses TRBV9 and TRBJ2-2; 7 bases align to TRBD1. CDR1 and CDR2 from the germline V gene are SGDLS and YYNGEE. J was trimmed by 2 bases and V by 3 bases; bases with no gene match: 4. CDR3 length: 15 residues.

This sequence joins TRBV6-5 and TRBJ2-1, with 16 bases matching TRBD2. CDR3 length: 15 residues. In germline, CDR1 is MNHEY, CDR2 SVGAGI. The V and J ends lost 5 bases and 10 bases, in that order; junction bases with no gene match: 5. The CDR3 here is CASSTGLAGGPEQFF. The DNA for the CDR3 is TGTGCCAGCAGTACGGGACTAGCGGGAGGGCCCGAGCAGTTCTTC.

The genes are TRBV7-2 and TRBJ1-5; TRBD1 is a possible D gene (6 bases). CDR3 length: 16 residues. The V gene's germline CDR1 is SGHTA and CDR2 FQGNSA. Trimming left V 3 bases short and J 0 bases short, with 12 bases between. The CDR3 here is CASSLYGGGSNQPQHF. Here the CDR3 DNA reads TGTGCCAGCAGCTTGTATGGGGGCGGTAGCAATCAGCCCCAGCATTTT.

The V and J genes are TRBV19 and TRBJ2-3, with 7 bases matching TRBD1. Germline lookup yields CDR1 LNHDA and CDR2 SQIVND (reference sequence). V lost 5 bases, J lost 4 bases, and 12 bases stayed unmatched. The CDR3 is made up of 16 amino acids. The CDR3 bases are TGTGCCAGTAGTCCAGGCCGCGACAGGGTACCAGATACGCAGTATTTT. This gives the protein CASSPGRDRVPDTQYF.